This entry features one T cell receptor (beta chain) sequence. The antigen is undetermined. TCRdb's table, derived via immunoSEQ multiplex PCR, lists solely in-frame clones and lacks some. This table has 120,000 or so clones, over 75% appearing once. These data belong to a study of T cell responses to AZD1222 COVID-19 vaccine. Regarding the study as a whole: AZD1222 recipients seropositive at baseline numbered only 5 or 6.

The clonotype comes from an adult in good health. The input for sequencing was peripheral blood, taken on day 0 of AZD1222 vaccination.

This CDR3 reads CASSEGSVVEKLFF. The DNA for the CDR3 is TGTGCCAGCAGTGAGGGGAGCGTTGTTGAAAAACTGTTTTTT. The V call is TRBV2, the J call TRBJ1-4; D is unresolved. Trimming pared 3 bases from V and 7 bases from J, leaving 12 bases between. From germline, CDR1 is SNHLY and CDR2 FYNNEI. The CDR3 sequence is 14 residues long.